A single sample gave rise to the 20 T cell receptor beta chains below, sequenced in a study of CD8 T cells in Susac syndrome. RNA in amounts of roughly 0.5 to 1 ug was reverse transcribed with random hexamers. Each CDR3 protein is one row after TCRdb ran MiXCR on the immunoSEQ multiplex PCR reads. This sample has fewer than 140,000 distinct CDR3 sequences, with approximately 95% found just once. Sequencing was carried out using CD8+ T cells from PBMCs. The receptors stem from a human donor with Susac syndrome.

The V call is TRBV12-5, the J call TRBJ2-1; D may be TRBD2 (6 bases). The V gene lost 7 bases and the J gene lost 5 bases, with 12 bases spanning the gap. Germline values: CDR1 LGHNT, CDR2 FRNRAP. The CDR3 is 13 amino acids. The CDR3, as DNA: TGTGCTAGTGTTAACGGGGGACACAATGAGCAGTTCTTC. It encodes CASVNGGHNEQFF.

V gene TRBV2 combines with J gene TRBJ2-3; TRBD2 agrees at 12 bases. The J segment lost 2 bases and the V segment lost 4 bases, leaving 4 bases of the junction unmatched. The CDR3 covers 16 residues. CDR1 and CDR2 from the germline V gene are SNHLY and FYNNEI. CDR3 sequence: CASSGPSGGATDTQYF. CDR3 DNA: TGTGCCAGCAGTGGACCTAGCGGGGGGGCCACAGATACGCAGTATTTT.

The chain carries TRBV5-6 and TRBJ1-4; no reliable D call. CDR1 is SGHDT and CDR2 is YYEEEE in the germline V gene. The V gene lost 4 bases and the J gene lost 3 bases, with 10 bases spanning the gap. This CDR3 region has 14 residues. The CDR3, as DNA: TGTGCCAGCAGCCAGATACAGTCTAATGAAAAACTGTTTTTT. This sequence encodes CASSQIQSNEKLFF. Looking up the rest from reference TRBV5-6 and TRBJ1-4 gives the full variable domain: DAGVTQSPTHLIKTRGQQVTLRCSPKSGHDTVSWYQQALGQGPQFIFQYYEEEERQRGNFPDRFSGHQFPNYSSELNVNALLLGDSALYLCASSQIQSNEKLFFGSGTQLSVL.

The chain uses TRBV6-4 and TRBJ2-1, with 9 nucleotides matching TRBD2. The length of the CDR3 is 16 residues. The germline CDR1 and CDR2 sequences are MRHNA and SNTAGT. V shed 3 bases and J 10 bases; nucleotides not matched to a gene: 13. CDR3 region: CASSEESGGPFREQFF. The CDR3 nucleotides are TGTGCCAGCAGTGAAGAAAGCGGGGGGCCCTTCCGAGAGCAGTTCTTC.

This chain connects TRBV20-1 to TRBJ2-5, with 8 bases lining up with TRBD1. The germline CDR1 and CDR2 sequences are DFQATT and SNEGSKA (reference sequence). Germline trimming cut 6 bases from V and 2 bases from J; bases unmatched to any gene: 11. This CDR3 has 15 residues. The CDR3 nucleotides are TGCAGTGCCGTAACAGGGGGAATGGATCAAGAGACCCAGTACTTC. This sequence encodes CSAVTGGMDQETQYF.

This chain links TRBV5-4 with TRBJ2-3, with D possibly matching TRBD2 (6 bases). V lost 5 bases to trimming and J lost 0 bases, with 16 bases between them. Looked up from germline, CDR1 is SGHNT and CDR2 is YYREEE (reference sequence). This CDR3 is 16 amino acids long. The CDR3 loop reads CASRGGWGSSTDTQYF. The CDR3 DNA reads TGTGCCAGCAGGGGGGGTTGGGGCTCTAGCACAGATACGCAGTATTTT.

The rearrangement joins TRBV7-2 to TRBJ1-4, with 11 nucleotides matching TRBD1. The germline gives CDR1 SGHTA, CDR2 FQGNSA. The CDR3 extends over 15 amino acids. Germline trimming cut 3 bases from V and 8 bases from J; bases unmatched to any gene: 5. CDR3 amino acids: CASSLDRGRREKLFF. Here the CDR3 DNA reads TGTGCCAGCAGCTTGGACAGGGGGCGGCGGGAAAAACTGTTTTTT. Full variable domain (missing parts from reference TRBV7-2 and TRBJ1-4): GAGVSQSPSNKVTEKGKDVELRCDPISGHTALYWYRQSLGQGLEFLIYFQGNSAPDKSGLPSDRFSAERTGGSVSTLTIQRTQQEDSAVYLCASSLDRGRREKLFFGSGTQLSVL.

The J gene is TRBJ1-2, the V gene TRBV6-2 or TRBV6-3, with no clear D. The CDR3 is 12 amino acids. In germline, CDR1 is MNHEY, CDR2 SVGEGT. Trimming cost V 8 bases and J 8 bases, with 15 bases left between them. CDR3 region: CASDDGRRGYTF. DNA for the CDR3: TGTGCCAGCGATGACGGGCGTCGGGGCTACACCTTC.

This clonotype was found once. The genes are TRBV29-1 and TRBJ1-1; possible D gene TRBD1, 5 bases. Trimming left V 8 bases short and J 3 bases short, with 13 bases between. Germline CDR1 and CDR2: SQVTM and ANQGSEA. The CDR3 consists of 12 residues. In DNA, the CDR3 is TGCAGCCTGGGTCAGGGAGACACTGAAGCTTTCTTT. Protein: CSLGQGDTEAFF. The complete variable domain, with remaining parts taken from reference TRBV29-1 and TRBJ1-1, reads SAVISQKPSRDICQRGTSLTIQCQVDSQVTMMFWYRQQPGQSLTLIATANQGSEATYESGFVIDKFPISRPNLTFSTLTVSNMSPEDSSIYLCSLGQGDTEAFFGQGTRLTVV.

The gene calls are TRBV2 and TRBJ1-1, with a tentative D call TRBD1 (5 bases). The CDR3 is 15 residues long. Germline assignment: CDR1 SNHLY and CDR2 FYNNEI. Trimming cost V 4 bases and J 0 bases, with 12 bases left between them. CDR3 bases: TGTGCCAGCAGTGGGGGCAGGTCCCTGAACACTGAAGCTTTCTTT. This encodes CASSGGRSLNTEAFF. Full variable domain (rest looked up from reference TRBV2 and TRBJ1-1): EPEVTQTPSHQVTQMGQEVILRCVPISNHLYFYWYRQILGQKVEFLVSFYNNEISEKSEIFDDQFSVERPDGSNFTLKIRSTKLEDSAMYFCASSGGRSLNTEAFFGQGTRLTVV.

V and J are TRBV29-1 and TRBJ1-5, with D possibly matching TRBD1 (6 bases). Germline CDR1 SQVTM, CDR2 ANQGSEA. Trimming left V 4 bases short and J 5 bases short, with 12 bases between. This CDR3 has 13 amino acids. The CDR3 bases are TGCAGCGTTGGGACAGTTTCGTATCAGCCCCAGCATTTT. Residues: CSVGTVSYQPQHF.

V is TRBV11-2 and J is TRBJ1-1; TRBD1 matches at 7 bases. CDR1 is SGHAT and CDR2 is FQNNGV in the germline V gene. This CDR3 has 15 amino acids. V lost 6 bases and J lost 0; bases outside the gene matches: 7. The chain's CDR3 is CASRTPGQMNTEAFF. CDR3 nucleotides: TGTGCCAGCAGAACTCCGGGACAGATGAACACTGAAGCTTTCTTT.

This clonotype was detected only once. The chain uses TRBV7-6 and TRBJ2-7, with 8 bases lining up with TRBD1. Per germline, CDR1 SGHVS and CDR2 FNYEAQ. After removal of 3 bases from V and 6 bases from J, the junction contained 7 bases not matched to a gene. The CDR3 is 14 residues long. Here the CDR3 reads CASSLTGEEGEQYF. The CDR3 DNA is TGTGCCAGCAGCTTGACAGGGGAGGAGGGCGAGCAGTACTTC. Using reference TRBV7-6 and TRBJ2-7 for the parts outside the CDR3, the full variable domain is GAGVSQSPRYKVTKRGQDVALRCDPISGHVSLYWYRQALGQGPEFLTYFNYEAQQDKSGLPNDRFSAERPEGSISTLTIQRTEQRDSAMYRCASSLTGEEGEQYFGPGTRLTVT.

The gene calls are TRBV7-3 and TRBJ2-5; 7 nucleotides line up with TRBD1. Germline CDR1 reads SGHTA; CDR2 reads FQGTGA. J lost 5 bases, V lost 5 bases, and 17 bases had no gene match. The CDR3 loop spans 17 amino acids. CDR3 coding DNA: TGTGCCAGCAGCCCACAGGGGTCCGGTCATCTATGGGAGACCCAGTACTTC. Its protein product is CASSPQGSGHLWETQYF. Together with reference TRBV7-3 and TRBJ2-5, the CDR3 gives the full variable domain: GAGVSQTPSNKVTEKGKYVELRCDPISGHTALYWYRQSLGQGPEFLIYFQGTGAADDSGLPNDRFFAVRPEGSVSTLKIQRTERGDSAVYLCASSPQGSGHLWETQYFGPGTRLLVL.

The chain carries TRBV14 and TRBJ2-3; D not certain. This CDR3 is built from 16 residues. Deletions cut 0 bases from V and 6 bases from J, with 16 bases between. Germline values: CDR1 SGHDN, CDR2 FVKESK. CDR3 sequence reads: CASSQDIGRVSDTQYF. The CDR3, as DNA: TGTGCCAGCAGCCAAGATATAGGAAGGGTCTCGGATACGCAGTATTTT.

This clonotype was detected only once. The J gene is TRBJ1-2, the V gene TRBV15; possible D gene TRBD1, 5 bases. This CDR3 region has 15 residues. Germline-derived CDR1 and CDR2 are LNHNV and YYDKDF (reference sequence). V was pared by 0 bases and J by 5 bases, with 13 bases between. The CDR3 is CATSRDRALHYGYTF. For the CDR3, the DNA is TGTGCCACCAGCAGAGACAGGGCACTCCATTATGGCTACACCTTC.

The V and J genes are TRBV4-3 and TRBJ2-1; D is ambiguous. Trimming took 3 bases from V and 6 from J, leaving 6 bases between them. From germline, CDR1 is LGHNA and CDR2 YSLEER. The CDR3 consists of 12 residues. The CDR3 sequence is CASSHTGNEQFF. Written as DNA, the CDR3 is TGCGCCAGCAGCCACACGGGCAATGAGCAGTTCTTC.

This clonotype was seen just once. Germline is not matched at one junction end, which may reflect a read error. The chain employs TRBV28 and TRBJ2-7; the match to TRBD1 covers 7 bases. This CDR3 contains 13 residues. From germline, CDR1 is MDHEN and CDR2 SYDVKM. The CDR3 DNA sequence: TGTGCCACCCTGAGACAGGGAGACTACAAGCAGTACTTC. Amino acids: CATLRQGDYKQYF.

J is TRBJ2-7 and V is TRBV3-1, with D perhaps TRBD1 or TRBD2 (5 bases each). The V gene's germline CDR1 is LGHDT and CDR2 YNNKEL (reference sequence). The CDR3 loop spans 14 amino acids. V lost 0 bases and J 5 bases, leaving 11 bases between the germline ends. The CDR3 sequence: CASSQDSRDDEQYF. In DNA, the CDR3 is TGTGCCAGCAGCCAAGATTCCAGGGACGACGAGCAGTACTTC.

This clonotype has a single count. The chain employs TRBV4-3 and TRBJ2-3, with D maybe TRBD2 (6 bases). In germline, CDR1 is LGHNA, CDR2 YSLEER. This CDR3 has 15 residues. V shed 0 bases and J shed 6 bases, with 13 bases lying between them. The CDR3 nucleotides read TGCGCCAGCAGCCAAGATACCCCGGGGAGGGATACGCAGTATTTT. Residues: CASSQDTPGRDTQYF.